This T cell receptor (beta chain) was recorded in a study of blood T cell repertoires in COVID-19. Study-level background: The United States, Italy and Spain were the sources of the acute and convalescent COVID-19 samples.

The CDR3 has 14 residues. J lost 8 bases, V lost 2 bases, and 4 bases had no gene match. The germline CDR1 and CDR2 sequences are SGHTS and YDEGEE. Authors' data handling: Reference gene primer amplification gave estimated nucleated cell counts. The method was immunoSEQ multiplex PCR; TCRdb's version includes in-frame clones alone and lacks a portion of them. For V, J and clone size, that table is used; D and trimming come from the DNA. The sample lists roughly 340,000 clones, about nine tenths occurring once. The Seattle patients, enrolled during active infection, were followed longitudinally. The chain couples TRBV5-8 to TRBJ1-4; 9 bases align to TRBD1. This receptor was obtained from a woman aged 70-85 years with COVID-19, enrolled during active disease. Sequences were obtained from peripheral blood. Written as DNA, the CDR3 is TGTGCCAGCAGCTTAAGGACAGGGGCAGAAAAACTGTTTTTT. Its protein product is CASSLRTGAEKLFF.